The rows below give T cell receptor beta chains drawn from one sample of a study of cytomegalovirus exposure and HLA in healthy donors. TCRdb's copy holds only in-frame clones and misses some; the assay was immunoSEQ multiplex PCR. The table lists approximately 140,000 clones, 70% to 80% of them singletons, with 3.5% in the top ten. The sample comprised PBMCs. All receptors come from a human donor in good health. CDR3s include the opening cysteine and the closing phenylalanine or tryptophan. The D gene is left open where the match is weak. Clone size, where shown, is once, few, many, or a class for clones that have expanded.

clone size,J gene,D gene,V gene,CDR3 protein,CDR3 DNA
once,TRBJ2-7,TRBD1,TRBV4-3,CASSGRDSDRQYF,TGCGCCAGCAGCGGCCGGGACAGTGATAGGCAGTACTTC
.,TRBJ1-4,.,TRBV7-2,CASSLYGGENEKLFF,TGTGCCAGCAGCTTATACGGGGGAGAGAATGAAAAACTGTTTTTT
.,TRBJ2-1,TRBD1,TRBV28,CASNRQGAHNEQFF,TGTGCCAGCAACCGACAGGGGGCCCACAATGAGCAGTTCTTC
.,TRBJ2-7,.,TRBV27,CASSLAVSSYEQYF,TGTGCCAGCAGTTTAGCGGTAAGCTCCTACGAGCAGTACTTC
once,TRBJ1-5,.,TRBV5-6,CASSLRGQPQHF,TGTGCCAGCAGCTTGCGGGGGCAGCCCCAGCATTTT
.,TRBJ1-1,TRBD1,TRBV11-2,CASSLLQGTGALNTEAFF,TGTGCCAGCAGCTTGCTACAAGGGACAGGGGCTTTGAACACTGAAGCTTTCTTT
once,TRBJ1-5,TRBD1,TRBV28,CASSFTGGNQPQHF,TGTGCCAGCAGTTTTACAGGGGGGAATCAGCCCCAGCATTTT
.,TRBJ1-6,.,TRBV7-6,CASSLVWGEGSPLHF,TGTGCCAGCAGCTTAGTGTGGGGGGAAGGGTCACCCCTCCACTTT
.,TRBJ2-3,TRBD2,TRBV7-8,CASSLDSGGAPDTQYF,TGTGCCAGCAGCTTAGATAGCGGGGGGGCCCCCGATACGCAGTATTTT
.,TRBJ2-5,.,TRBV5-7,CASSLGGDGQETQYF,TGTGCCAGCAGCTTGGGGGGAGATGGGCAAGAGACCCAGTACTTC
.,TRBJ2-7,TRBD2,TRBV7-2,CASSLGLAGVSEQYF,TGTGCCAGCAGCTTGGGACTAGCGGGAGTCTCCGAGCAGTACTTC